The 29 T cell receptor beta chains below were found in one sample sequenced in a study of cytomegalovirus exposure and HLA in healthy donors. PCR was performed using 60 Vbeta and 13 Jbeta primers. TCRdb keeps only in-frame clones here, not all; method: immunoSEQ multiplex PCR. The data contain 150,000 to 200,000 clones, 80% to 90% of them singletons. The sample taken for sequencing was PBMCs. All receptors derive from a man aged 18 to 35 in good health and CMV-seropositive.

The table lists this clone with a few counts. This chain joins TRBV7-6 and TRBJ2-7, with D maybe TRBD2 (5 bases). Looked up from germline, CDR1 is SGHVS and CDR2 is FNYEAQ. The V gene lost 1 base and the J gene lost 7 bases, with 8 bases spanning the gap. CDR3 length equals 12 residues. DNA for the CDR3: TGTGCCAGCAGCTTAGGGGAGCGGGAGCAGTACTTC. This translates into CASSLGEREQYF.

This chain uses TRBV19 with TRBJ1-6; TRBD1 matches at 10 bases. The CDR3 loop spans 17 amino acids. CDR1 and CDR2 from the germline V gene are LNHDA and SQIVND (reference sequence). V trimming: 10 bases; J trimming: 6 bases; junction bases outside the gene matches: 15. CDR3 DNA: TGTGCCACCAAGAGGGGGGGACAGGGGACGCCTAATTCACCCCTCCACTTT. This gives the protein CATKRGGQGTPNSPLHF.

The V and J genes are TRBV6-4 and TRBJ1-2; possibly TRBD1 for D (5 bases). CDR3 length: 14 residues. V was clipped by 3 bases and J by 4 bases, with 12 bases between them. CDR1 and CDR2 from the germline V gene are MRHNA and SNTAGT. CDR3 in amino acids: CASSEGALGYGYTF. The DNA for the CDR3 is TGTGCCAGCAGTGAAGGGGCGCTGGGCTATGGCTACACCTTC.

This chain links TRBV5-1 with TRBJ1-1, with 7 nucleotides matching TRBD1. The V gene's germline CDR1 is SGHRS and CDR2 YFSETQ. The CDR3 consists of 14 residues. The junction had 14 bases not matched to a gene; V was cut back by 7 bases and J by 8 bases. The chain's CDR3 is CASRVQGLSEEAFF. The CDR3 bases are TGCGCCAGCCGAGTACAGGGGTTGAGCGAGGAAGCTTTCTTT.

The chain uses TRBV12-5 and TRBJ2-2; 9 positions agree with TRBD2. J gave up 0 bases and V 0 bases, and 5 bases lay outside the gene matches. CDR1 is LGHNT, CDR2 FRNRAP, per germline. The CDR3 runs 18 residues. Here the CDR3 reads CASGLVASGDPNTGELFF. The CDR3 region has the DNA TGTGCTAGTGGTTTGGTGGCTAGCGGGGATCCGAACACCGGGGAGCTGTTTTTT.

In the case of this clone: The sample holds other DNA sequences that translate to the same CDR3. The CDR3 sequence: CASSPGTGGWETQYF. In nucleotides, the CDR3 is TGTGCCAGCTCACCCGGGACAGGGGGCTGGGAGACCCAGTACTTC. V usage is TRBV18 and J usage is TRBJ2-5, with 12 bases fitting TRBD1. After removal of 3 bases from V and 5 bases from J, the junction contained 4 bases not matched to a gene. There are 15 residues in the CDR3. The germline CDR1 and CDR2 sequences are KGHSH and LQKENI.

The chain is built from TRBV5-4 and TRBJ2-3; TRBD2 matches 8 bases. The CDR3 runs 15 residues. The V and J ends lost 0 bases and 3 bases, in that order; junction bases with no gene match: 3. Per germline, CDR1 SGHNT and CDR2 YYREEE (reference sequence). The CDR3 region has the DNA TGTGCCAGCAGCTTGGTCGGGGGGGTGACAGATACGCAGTATTTT. This gives the protein CASSLVGGVTDTQYF.

This clone was recorded only once. V gene TRBV4-3 combines with J gene TRBJ2-5, with 9 positions matching TRBD2. The CDR3 covers 15 residues. Germline V gene data show CDR1 as LGHNA and CDR2 as YSLEER. The ends lost 1 base at V and 3 bases at J; junction bases unmatched: 3. The CDR3, as DNA: TGCGCCAGCAGCCAAGGCGGGGGGGCCAAAGAGACCCAGTACTTC. This codes for CASSQGGGAKETQYF.

V is TRBV6-1 and J is TRBJ2-7, with TRBD1 matching 9 bases. The CDR3 loop spans 14 amino acids. The germline V gene encodes CDR1 MNHNS and CDR2 SASEGT. Trimming took 8 bases from V and 7 from J; bases not matched to a gene: 12. The CDR3 DNA is TGTGCCAGCTTTAAGACAGGGGGTCTGGTGGAGCAGTACTTC. It translates to CASFKTGGLVEQYF.

Here the CDR3 reads CANGIGGTGSYNEQFF. DNA for the CDR3: TGTGCCAACGGTATCGGGGGGACGGGTTCCTACAATGAGCAGTTCTTC. This chain uses TRBV6-6 with TRBJ2-1; 7 nucleotides match TRBD2. The CDR3 totals 16 residues. The trim removed 10 bases at V and 1 base at J, leaving 13 bases unmatched. Germline assignment: CDR1 MNHNY and CDR2 SVGAGI (reference sequence).

J is TRBJ2-7 and V is TRBV7-2; 7 bases agree with TRBD2. CDR1 is SGHTA, CDR2 FQGNSA, per germline. The CDR3 length is 14 residues. J gave up 2 bases and V 4 bases, and 5 bases lay outside the gene matches. In nucleotides, the CDR3 is TGTGCCAGCAGCTCTCGGACTAGAACCTACGAGCAGTACTTC. Residues: CASSSRTRTYEQYF.

This clone was detected a few times. The chain carries TRBV6-6 and TRBJ1-3; possibly TRBD1 for D (5 bases). V lost 6 bases and J 0 bases, leaving 12 bases between the germline ends. The CDR3 covers 15 residues. In germline, CDR1 is MNHNY, CDR2 SVGAGI (reference sequence). CDR3 coding DNA: TGTGCCAGCAGGGAAGGGGACTTCTCTGGAAACACCATATATTTT. Amino acid sequence: CASREGDFSGNTIYF.

V usage is TRBV18 and J usage is TRBJ2-5; 13 bases fit TRBD2. The CDR3 totals 16 residues. CDR1 and CDR2 (germline): KGHSH, LQKENI. V dropped 3 bases and J dropped 4; count of bases not matched to a gene: 5. In DNA, the CDR3 is TGTGCCAGCTCACCTAGGACTAGCGGGGGAGGAGAGACCCAGTACTTC. Its protein product is CASSPRTSGGGETQYF.

A single count supports this clone. V gene TRBV6-5 combines with J gene TRBJ2-7; D ambiguous. V was pared by 6 bases and J by 2 bases, with 14 bases between. CDR1 is MNHEY and CDR2 is SVGAGI in the germline V gene. The CDR3 extends over 14 amino acids. CDR3 sequence: CASSSRSGPYEQYF. DNA for the CDR3: TGTGCCAGCAGCTCCCGGTCAGGCCCCTACGAGCAGTACTTC.

The chain recombines TRBV7-8 with TRBJ2-1, with 8 bases matching TRBD1. Germline CDR1 and CDR2: SGHVS and FQNEAQ. This CDR3 region has 16 residues. Germline trimming cut 4 bases from V and 0 bases from J; bases unmatched to any gene: 5. CDR3 in amino acids: CASSSRTGTSYNEQFF. CDR3 sequence (DNA): TGTGCCAGCAGCTCCCGGACAGGGACCTCCTACAATGAGCAGTTCTTC.

Comments on this clone: One end of the junction does not line up with germline, which may come from a read error. V usage is TRBV18 and J usage is TRBJ2-3; possibly TRBD2 for D (5 bases). There are 13 residues in the CDR3. CDR1 is KGHSH and CDR2 is LQKENI in the germline V gene. CDR3 sequence: CASSSPSTDAQYF. The DNA of the CDR3 is TGTGCCAGCTCATCGCCTAGCACAGATGCGCAGTATTTT.

This clone was found once. The chain combines TRBV2 with TRBJ2-5; no firm D call. The CDR3 length is 14 residues. Trimming shortened V by 2 bases and J by 5 bases, and 12 bases separated the two germline ends. CDR1 and CDR2 (germline): SNHLY, FYNNEI. The CDR3 spells CASSERPPRETQYF. The CDR3 DNA reads as TGTGCCAGCAGTGAACGCCCCCCCCGGGAGACCCAGTACTTC.

The J gene is TRBJ2-5, the V gene TRBV18; 10 bases fit TRBD2. The V segment lost 0 bases and the J segment 3 bases; nucleotides outside the gene matches: 7. The CDR3 is 17 residues long. CDR1 and CDR2 from the germline V gene are KGHSH and LQKENI. The CDR3 sequence is CASSPPVGLAVKETQYF. The CDR3 DNA sequence: TGTGCCAGCTCACCACCAGTCGGACTAGCGGTAAAAGAGACCCAGTACTTC.

The chain employs TRBV6-5 and TRBJ1-1; 8 nucleotides agree with TRBD1. V gave up 4 bases and J gave up 7 bases; unmatched junction bases: 8. This CDR3 comprises 14 residues. The germline V gene has CDR1 MNHEY and CDR2 SVGAGI. In DNA form, the CDR3 reads TGTGCCAGCAGTTCCGACAGGGGAACTAATGAAGCTTTCTTT. Protein sequence: CASSSDRGTNEAFF.

The rearrangement uses TRBV6-1 and TRBJ2-2; TRBD2 agrees at 7 bases. The CDR3 is 16 amino acids. Germline V lookup: CDR1 MNHNS, CDR2 SASEGT. The V gene end was trimmed by 2 bases and the J gene end by 0 bases; junction bases not matched to a gene: 3. The CDR3 sequence: CASSELRGANTGELFF. The DNA of the CDR3 is TGTGCCAGCAGTGAATTACGGGGGGCGAACACCGGGGAGCTGTTTTTT.

The V and J genes are TRBV7-3 and TRBJ2-6, with 7 bases that match TRBD1. The trim removed 2 bases at V and 1 base at J, leaving 8 bases unmatched. This CDR3 contains 18 residues. Germline CDR1 and CDR2: SGHTA and FQGTGA. The CDR3 coding sequence is TGTGCCAGCAGCTTAGAGGGCAGGGGGTTGTCTGGGGCCAACGTCCTGACTTTC. It codes for CASSLEGRGLSGANVLTF.

The chain is built from TRBV5-4 and TRBJ1-1; D is unclear. CDR3 length equals 13 residues. The ends were cut back, 1 base at V and 8 bases at J, with 12 bases in the middle. Germline lookup yields CDR1 SGHNT and CDR2 YYREEE (reference sequence). CDR3 in DNA: TGTGCCAGCAGCTTGAGGCGGCGGCAGGAAGCTTTCTTT. It is translated as CASSLRRRQEAFF.

The rearrangement uses TRBV6-5 and TRBJ2-5, with 8 bases matching TRBD1. Germline V lookup: CDR1 MNHEY, CDR2 SVGAGI. V shed 0 bases, J shed 2 bases, and the junction held 5 bases outside the gene matches. The CDR3 runs 16 residues. In nucleotides, the CDR3 is TGTGCCAGCAGTTACTCGACAGGGGCCGATCAAGAGACCCAGTACTTC. Its translation is CASSYSTGADQETQYF.

CDR3 sequence reads: CATSRADRVTEAFF. As DNA, the CDR3 is TGTGCCACCAGCAGAGCGGACAGGGTCACTGAAGCTTTCTTT. V gene TRBV15 combines with J gene TRBJ1-1, with TRBD1 matching over 8 bases. There are 14 residues in the CDR3. The V segment lost 1 base and the J segment 4 bases; nucleotides outside the gene matches: 2. The V gene's germline CDR1 is LNHNV and CDR2 YYDKDF (reference sequence).

V and J are TRBV7-3 and TRBJ2-5, with TRBD1 matching 9 bases. Germline CDR1 reads SGHTA; CDR2 reads FQGTGA. This CDR3 has 14 residues. V was clipped by 5 bases and J by 5 bases; unmatched bases: 6. CDR3 nucleotide sequence: TGTGCCAGCAGCATGACAGGGGGGGAGGAGACCCAGTACTTC. Its protein product is CASSMTGGEETQYF.

V and J are TRBV7-9 and TRBJ1-4; no reliable D call. The germline CDR1 and CDR2 sequences are SEHNR and FQNEAQ (reference sequence). CDR3 size: 15 residues. The V end was cut by 6 bases, the J end by 4 bases, with 15 bases between. CDR3 sequence reads: CASSSRGVVNEKLFF. In DNA, the CDR3 is TGTGCCAGCAGTTCCCGCGGGGTAGTTAATGAAAAACTGTTTTTT.

The chain carries TRBV9 and TRBJ2-7; perhaps TRBD2 as D (5 bases). This CDR3 spans 12 amino acids. The V end was cut by 0 bases, the J end by 6 bases, with 7 bases between. Germline CDR1 SGDLS, CDR2 YYNGEE. DNA for the CDR3: TGTGCCAGCAGCGTAGAAGGAGGCGAGCAGTACTTC. Its protein product is CASSVEGGEQYF.

In this sample, this clone turned up once. This chain joins TRBV6-1 and TRBJ1-1; TRBD1 matches 7 bases. Germline V lookup: CDR1 MNHNS, CDR2 SASEGT. The length of the CDR3 is 15 residues. The V and J ends lost 5 bases and 4 bases, in that order; junction bases with no gene match: 10. The CDR3 loop reads CASSPRTGASTEAFF. CDR3 bases: TGTGCCAGCAGTCCCCGGACAGGAGCGAGCACTGAAGCTTTCTTT.

Details on this clone: One end of the junction fails to match germline, which may point to a read error. Other DNA sequences of this sample code for an identical CDR3. The chain joins TRBV6-4 to TRBJ1-5, with 7 bases lining up with TRBD1. Germline V gene lookup returns CDR1 MRHNA and CDR2 SNTAGT. The CDR3 runs 16 residues. Here the CDR3 DNA reads TGTGCCAGCAGTGACTCGACAGGGTCGGTCAATCAGCCCCAGCACTTT. This codes for CASSDSTGSVNQPQHF.